These T cell receptor beta chains were read from a single sample in a study of T cells of healthy individuals. TCRdb re-derived calls from the 5' RACE reads in MiXCR, one entry per CDR3 protein. Among approximately 52,000 distinct CDR3 sequences listed, approximately 14% were seen once. These TCRs come from a human donor in good health. Both conserved end residues are part of each CDR3. A D gene is named only where the DNA matches it firmly. Not all rows give a size; the values are once, few, many and, for expanded clones, a class.

V gene	J gene	D gene	clone size	CDR3 DNA	CDR3 protein
TRBV24-1	TRBJ2-1	TRBD1	many	TGTGCCACCAGTGACCCTCCTGGACAGGGCAACCAGAATGAGCAGTTCTTC	CATSDPPGQGNQNEQFF
TRBV20-1	TRBJ2-3	TRBD1	.	TGCAGTGCTAGAGCTGAGGGGGCCGCGGGCAGGTATTTT	CSARAEGAAGRYF
TRBV20-1	TRBJ1-1	.	many	TGCAGTGCTCACCTTCCGGGACACTCATCCACTGAAGCTTTCTTT	CSAHLPGHSSTEAFF
TRBV24-1	TRBJ2-1	.	.	TGTGCCACCAGGAACCTTTGGGGCTCCTACAATGAGCAGTTCTTC	CATRNLWGSYNEQFF
TRBV4-3	TRBJ2-3	TRBD2	.	TGCGCCAGCAGCCCAGCGGGGGGCCTCGCAGATACGCAGTATTTT	CASSPAGGLADTQYF
TRBV20-1	TRBJ2-7	TRBD2	.	TGCAGTGCAGTTGACTTAGCGGGAGTCTACGAGCAGTACTTC	CSAVDLAGVYEQYF
TRBV6-5	TRBJ2-3	TRBD1	.	TGTGCCAGCGGAGACAGGGCGCAGTATTTT	CASGDRAQYF
TRBV7-3	TRBJ2-1	TRBD2	medium-sized	TGTGCCAGCAGCTTAAGCGGGGGGGCGAGCGAGCAGTTCTTC	CASSLSGGASEQFF
TRBV19	TRBJ2-5	.	few	TGTGCCAGTAGTGCCGGACCGAGACTAGAAGAGGTTTGGGAGACCCAGTACTTC	CASSAGPRLEEVWETQYF
TRBV27	TRBJ1-6	.	.	TGTGCCAGCAGTTTTCGGGGCGCCAATTCACCCCTCCACTTT	CASSFRGANSPLHF
TRBV6-2/TRBV6-3	TRBJ2-1	TRBD2	.	TGTGCCAGCAGTTATATCTTCTCGCGGGGGAGCTCCTACAATGAGCAGTTCTTC	CASSYIFSRGSSYNEQFF
TRBV18	TRBJ1-5	TRBD1	many	TGTGCCAGCTCCACAGGGGGAAGTAATCAGCCCCAGCATTTT	CASSTGGSNQPQHF
TRBV6-5	TRBJ2-5	.	.	TGTGCCAGCAGTGCCAAGGCCGGAGGGACCCAGTACTTC	CASSAKAGGTQYF
TRBV7-2	TRBJ1-4	.	many	TGTGCCAGCAGCTTTTCGGCCAACGGGGAAAAACTGTTTTTT	CASSFSANGEKLFF
TRBV5-5	TRBJ2-1	.	few	TGTGCCAGCAGCTTAGGCCTAGCCGGCAATGAGCAGTTCTTC	CASSLGLAGNEQFF
TRBV7-9	TRBJ1-2	TRBD1	many	TGTGCCAGCAGCTTCGCCCATTGGGACAGCCGTCTCTATGGCTACACCTTC	CASSFAHWDSRLYGYTF